This TCR beta chain was captured by sequencing in a study of quantifying T cell responses using KT2 cells. The overall study: cDNA was made from DNase-treated RNA using alpha and beta constant primers.

A word on this clonotype: A much bigger clone sits one base away, suggesting this may be a read error.

Germline V gene sequence: CDR1 MDHEN, CDR2 SYDVKM. V lost 5 bases, J lost 8 bases, and 7 bases stayed unmatched. This CDR3 is built from 15 residues. Each cDNA got a UMI-containing oligo ligated at its 3' end. The first PCR ran 3 to 5 cycles with an equimolar RC1.1 and RC1.2 beta primer mix. TCRdb used MiXCR to reprocess the UMI-ligation and nested PCR reads, holding one entry per CDR3 protein. There are tens of thousands of distinct CDR3 sequences in the sample; around 12% occur only once, and around 9.9% lies in the top ten. Sequenced sample: PBMCs spiked with cells of the T cell clone KT2. This clonotype was sampled from a human donor. The chain uses TRBV28 and TRBJ2-1; 12 nucleotides line up with TRBD2. CDR3 amino acids: CASSPLAGGTDEQFF. The CDR3 coding sequence is TGTGCCAGCAGTCCCCTAGCGGGAGGGACCGATGAGCAGTTCTTC.